A selection of T cell receptor beta chains follows, all from one sample in a study of shared clonotypes between healthy human individuals. Clones were sequenced by immunoSEQ multiplex PCR, and TCRdb holds only the in-frame ones, with some missing. The sample carries hundreds of thousands of clones, roughly 96% recorded once. What was sequenced was naive CD8+ T cells sorted from blood. The receptor source for this set is a woman aged 25 to 39 in good health. CDR3s include the opening cysteine and the closing phenylalanine or tryptophan. A D gene is named only where the DNA matches it firmly. A clone size is listed for some rows: how often the clone was seen (once, few, many), or a class if it is expanded.

abundance	v_gene	j_gene	d_gene	CDR3aa	CDR3nt
once	TRBV28	TRBJ2-1	TRBD2	CASSWGTSGYNEQFF	TGTGCCAGCAGTTGGGGGACTAGCGGGTACAATGAGCAGTTCTTC
.	TRBV4-1	TRBJ2-2	.	CASSQVGNTGELFF	TGCGCCAGCAGCCAAGTCGGGAACACCGGGGAGCTGTTTTTT
.	TRBV10-1	TRBJ2-7	TRBD2	CASSRGLAEGAYEQYF	TGCGCCAGCAGCCGCGGACTAGCGGAAGGAGCCTACGAGCAGTACTTC
.	TRBV27	TRBJ2-5	TRBD1	CASRTRDRQETQYF	TGTGCCAGCAGGACCCGGGACAGACAAGAGACCCAGTACTTC
.	TRBV4-1	TRBJ2-5	.	CASSQDGNLRTQETQYF	TGCGCCAGCAGCCAAGATGGGAATCTTCGGACGCAAGAGACCCAGTACTTC
.	TRBV6-1	TRBJ2-7	.	CASSEVQGAYEQYF	TGTGCCAGCAGCGAAGTACAGGGAGCCTACGAGCAGTACTTC
.	TRBV6-5	TRBJ2-7	.	CASSHSGTNPYEQYF	TGTGCCAGCAGTCACTCCGGGACAAACCCCTACGAGCAGTACTTC
.	TRBV9	TRBJ2-5	TRBD2	CASSSRTATRGGETQYF	TGTGCCAGCAGCTCCCGGACCGCCACCCGGGGGGGAGAGACCCAGTACTTC
.	TRBV9	TRBJ2-2	TRBD2	CASSGGAGGPSGELFF	TGTGCCAGCAGCGGGGGAGCGGGAGGGCCTTCCGGGGAGCTGTTTTTT
.	TRBV27	TRBJ2-7	TRBD1	CASSMTGSLSEQYF	TGTGCCAGCAGTATGACAGGGTCGCTAAGCGAGCAGTACTTC
.	TRBV4-1	TRBJ1-1	TRBD1	CASSQGVRGGEKAFF	TGCGCCAGCAGCCAAGGCGTCAGGGGGGGGGAGAAAGCTTTCTTT
.	TRBV28	TRBJ1-1	.	CASSLSANMNTEAFF	TGTGCCAGCAGTTTATCGGCTAATATGAACACTGAAGCTTTCTTT